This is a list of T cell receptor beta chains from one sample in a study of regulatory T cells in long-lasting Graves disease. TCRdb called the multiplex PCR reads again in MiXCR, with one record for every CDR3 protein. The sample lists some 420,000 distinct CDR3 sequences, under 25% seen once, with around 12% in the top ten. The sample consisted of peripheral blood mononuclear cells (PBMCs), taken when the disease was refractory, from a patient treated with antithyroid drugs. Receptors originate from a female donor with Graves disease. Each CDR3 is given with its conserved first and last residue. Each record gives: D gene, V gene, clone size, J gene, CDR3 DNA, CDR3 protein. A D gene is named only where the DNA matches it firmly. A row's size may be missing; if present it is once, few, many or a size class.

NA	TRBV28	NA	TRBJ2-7	TGTGCCAGTGAAAGAGAGGGCCACGAGCAGTACTTC	CASEREGHEQYF
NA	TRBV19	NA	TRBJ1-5	TGTGCCAGTAGTACGACGAGGGGCAATCAGCCCCAGCATTTT	CASSTTRGNQPQHF
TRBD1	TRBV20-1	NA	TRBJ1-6	TGCAGTGCTAGAGGGACAGGGCCGTATAATTCACCCCTCCACTTT	CSARGTGPYNSPLHF
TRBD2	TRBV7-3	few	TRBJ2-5	TGTGCCAGCAGCTATAGCGGGGGGGGGAACCAAGAGACCCAGTACTTC	CASSYSGGGNQETQYF
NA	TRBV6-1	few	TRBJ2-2	TGTGCCAGCAAGCACCAAAACACCGGGGAGCTGTTTTTT	CASKHQNTGELFF
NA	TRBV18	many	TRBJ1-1	TGTGCCAGCAGTCCTTCGGGGGGGAACACTGAAGCTTTCTTT	CASSPSGGNTEAFF
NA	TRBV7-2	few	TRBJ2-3	TGTGCCAGCAGCTTAGCAGCTCCATCTAGCACAGATACGCAGTATTTT	CASSLAAPSSTDTQYF
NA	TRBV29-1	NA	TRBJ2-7	TGCAGCGTGAGGACTGACATCTACGAGCAGTACTTC	CSVRTDIYEQYF
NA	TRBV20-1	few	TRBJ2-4	TGCAGTGCTCTTACAGCCCTAGCCAAAAACATTCAGTACTTC	CSALTALAKNIQYF
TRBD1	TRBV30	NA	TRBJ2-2	TGTGCCGTTCGAGGGATTCGGACAGGGCACACCGGGGAGCTGTTTTTT	CAVRGIRTGHTGELFF
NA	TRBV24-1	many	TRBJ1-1	TGTGCCACCAGTGAAGCAGGCTACACTGAAGCTTTCTTT	CATSEAGYTEAFF
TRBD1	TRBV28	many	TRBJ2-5	TGTGCCAGCAGTTCCAGGAGACAGGGCCAAGAGACCCAGTACTTC	CASSSRRQGQETQYF
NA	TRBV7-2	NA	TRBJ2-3	TGTGCCAGCAGCGTCGACAGCTCTAGCACAGATACGCAGTATTTT	CASSVDSSSTDTQYF
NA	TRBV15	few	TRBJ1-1	TGTGCCACCAGCAGAGATTGGGTCACAAACACTGAAGCTTTCTTT	CATSRDWVTNTEAFF
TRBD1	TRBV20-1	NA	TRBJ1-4	TGCAGTGCCGATTCCGGGACAGTCGATGAAAAACTGTTTTTT	CSADSGTVDEKLFF
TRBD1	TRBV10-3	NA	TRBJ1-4	TGTGCCGTCAGTGGGGACAGGGCCGGTGAAAAACTGTTTTTT	CAVSGDRAGEKLFF
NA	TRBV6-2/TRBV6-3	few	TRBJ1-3	TGTGCCAGCAGTTCGGAACTCTCTGGAAACACCATATATTTT	CASSSELSGNTIYF
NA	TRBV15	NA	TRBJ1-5	TGTGCCACCAGCAGAGATCTCGGAGCCACCCAACATCAGCCCCAGCATTTT	CATSRDLGATQHQPQHF
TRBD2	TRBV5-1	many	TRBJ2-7	TGCGCCAGCATGGCTAGCGGGATACCCGAGCAGTACTTC	CASMASGIPEQYF
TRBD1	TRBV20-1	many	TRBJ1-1	TGCAGTGCTAGAGATCCAGGGGGATCTGAAGCTTTCTTT	CSARDPGGSEAFF
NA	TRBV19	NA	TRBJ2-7	TGTGCCAGTAGTCCATCGTACTCCTACGAGCAGTACTTC	CASSPSYSYEQYF
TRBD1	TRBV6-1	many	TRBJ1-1	TGTGCCAGCAGCGATCCTACAGGGGTCACTGAAGCTTTCTTT	CASSDPTGVTEAFF
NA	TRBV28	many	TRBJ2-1	TGTGCCAGCAGTACCTCTTACAATGAGCAGTTCTTC	CASSTSYNEQFF
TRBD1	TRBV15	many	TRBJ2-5	TGTGCCACCAGCCGAGGGACAGACCAAGAGACCCAGTACTTC	CATSRGTDQETQYF
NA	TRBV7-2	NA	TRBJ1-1	TGTGCCAGCAGCTGGGGGGGAGCTGAAGCTTTCTTT	CASSWGGAEAFF
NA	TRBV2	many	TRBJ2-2	TGTGCCAGCAGTGACAGGGGGGGCACCGGGGAGCTGTTTTTT	CASSDRGGTGELFF
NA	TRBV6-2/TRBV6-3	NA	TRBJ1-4	TGTGCCAGCAGTTCAAGACGGAGCGCAACTAATGAAAAACTGTTTTTT	CASSSRRSATNEKLFF
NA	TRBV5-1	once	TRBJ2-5	TGCGCCAGCAGGCCCGGGCCCCCAGACGAGACCCAGTACTTC	CASRPGPPDETQYF
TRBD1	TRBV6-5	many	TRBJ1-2	TGTGCCAGCAGTTACTTAGGGACAGGGTATGGCTACACCTTC	CASSYLGTGYGYTF
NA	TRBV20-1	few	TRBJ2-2	TGCAGTGCTAGAAGGACTTTTAACACCGGGGAGCTGTTTTTT	CSARRTFNTGELFF
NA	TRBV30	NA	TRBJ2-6	TGTGCCTGGAGTTGGCTCTCTGGGGCCAACGTCCTGACTTTC	CAWSWLSGANVLTF
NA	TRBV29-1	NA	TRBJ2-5	TGCAGCGCTGGTGGCAGCGCGGAGACCCAGTACTTC	CSAGGSAETQYF
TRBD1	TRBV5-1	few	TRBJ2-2	TGCGCCAGCAGCTCGACAGGGGGCCCTACCGGGGAGCTGTTTTTT	CASSSTGGPTGELFF
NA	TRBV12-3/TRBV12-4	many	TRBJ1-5	TGTGCCAGCAGTTTTCAAGATTGGGTCAGCAATCAGCCCCAGCATTTT	CASSFQDWVSNQPQHF
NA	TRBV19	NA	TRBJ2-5	TGTGCCAGTAGTTCGGGTTCGGTTCAAGAGACCCAGTACTTC	CASSSGSVQETQYF
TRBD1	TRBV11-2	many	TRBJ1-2	TGTGCCAGCAGCTTACAGGGGGTGACCTATGGCTACACCTTC	CASSLQGVTYGYTF
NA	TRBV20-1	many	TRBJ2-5	TGCAGTGTATCACCTGGGGGTACTGAGACCCAGTACTTC	CSVSPGGTETQYF
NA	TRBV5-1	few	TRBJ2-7	TGCGCCAGCAGCTTGGCCGGGCCGAATTCCGAGCAGTACTTC	CASSLAGPNSEQYF
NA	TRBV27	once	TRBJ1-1	TGTGCCAGCAGTTTGGTGGAGAAGACTGAAGCTTTCTTT	CASSLVEKTEAFF
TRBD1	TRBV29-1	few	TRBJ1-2	TGCAGCGTTGGGGTAACAGGGGCTGGGGGCTACACCTTC	CSVGVTGAGGYTF
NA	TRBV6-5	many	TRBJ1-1	TGTGCCAGCAGTTATGAGGGACGGCCACACATGAACACTGAAGCTTTCTTT	CASSYEGRPHMNTEAFF
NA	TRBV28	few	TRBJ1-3	TGTGCCAGCAGTTCTCAGGGGACGGGAGGAAACACCATATATTTT	CASSSQGTGGNTIYF
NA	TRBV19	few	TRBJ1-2	TGTGCCAGTACCCAGGTGCTCGGAGCTAACTATGGCTACACCTTC	CASTQVLGANYGYTF
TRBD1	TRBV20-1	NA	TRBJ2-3	TGCAGTGCTGGACACACAGGGGGCGACCTGGGCGATACGCAGTATTTT	CSAGHTGGDLGDTQYF
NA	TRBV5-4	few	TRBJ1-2	TGTGCCAGCAGCGCCGCCGGGACGGGGGACTATGGCTACACCTTC	CASSAAGTGDYGYTF
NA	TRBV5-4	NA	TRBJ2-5	TGTGCCAGCAGCTCCTCGGCCTTAGCGGAGACCCAGTACTTC	CASSSSALAETQYF
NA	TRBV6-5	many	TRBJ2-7	TGTGCCAGCAGTTACTACAGGGAAAGCTCCTACGAGCAGTACTTC	CASSYYRESSYEQYF
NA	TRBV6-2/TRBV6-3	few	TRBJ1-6	TGTGCCACCCAGGGTTCAGCTGATTCACCCCTCCACTTT	CATQGSADSPLHF
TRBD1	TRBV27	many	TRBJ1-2	TGTGCCAGCAGGTCGAGGGACAGTGGCTACACCTTC	CASRSRDSGYTF
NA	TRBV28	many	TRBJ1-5	TGTGCCAGCAGCCGGGACACTCAGCCCCAGCATTTT	CASSRDTQPQHF